This T cell receptor beta chain comes out of a study of beta chain features in type 1 diabetes. This clone was counted a few times. Every participating donor gave one draw, a heparinised blood sample averaging about 110 mL. The investigators reverse transcribed all of the isolated RNA, so they sequenced expressed TCRB transcripts. Assay used: immunoSEQ multiplex PCR; TCRdb lists only in-frame clones, some missing. The sample gives 500,000 to 700,000 clones, roughly a sixth of which show up once; about 0.097% is in the top ten. V lost 1 base to trimming and J lost 4 bases, with 20 bases between them. Germline V lookup: CDR1 SGHVS, CDR2 FNYEAQ. The CDR3 sequence is 18 residues long.

This receptor was identified in a man aged 18 to 30 in good health. Sequenced sample: naive CD4+ T cells from blood. The V call is TRBV7-6, the J call TRBJ2-1; D perhaps matches TRBD1 (6 bases). The CDR3 coding sequence is TGTGCCAGCAGCTTAGTGGGGCCGACAGGAGATTTATACAATGAGCAGTTCTTC. It translates to CASSLVGPTGDLYNEQFF.